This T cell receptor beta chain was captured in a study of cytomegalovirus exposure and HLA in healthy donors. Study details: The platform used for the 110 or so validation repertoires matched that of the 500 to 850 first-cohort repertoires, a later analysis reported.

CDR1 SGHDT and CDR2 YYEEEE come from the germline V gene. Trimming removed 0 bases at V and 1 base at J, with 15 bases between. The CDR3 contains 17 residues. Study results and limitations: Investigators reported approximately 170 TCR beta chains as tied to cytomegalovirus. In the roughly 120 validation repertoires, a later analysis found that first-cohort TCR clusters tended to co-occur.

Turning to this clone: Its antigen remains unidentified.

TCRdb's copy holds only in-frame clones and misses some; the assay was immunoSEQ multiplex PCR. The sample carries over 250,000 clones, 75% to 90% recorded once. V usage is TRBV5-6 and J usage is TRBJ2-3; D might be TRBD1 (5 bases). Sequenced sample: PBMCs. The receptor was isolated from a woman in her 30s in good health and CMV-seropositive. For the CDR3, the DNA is TGTGCCAGCAGCTTGGGTCTCGTTTTCAGGGGCACAGATACGCAGTATTTT. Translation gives CASSLGLVFRGTDTQYF.